The rows below give T cell receptor beta chains drawn from one sample of a study of T cell responses to AZD1222 COVID-19 vaccine. The method was immunoSEQ multiplex PCR; TCRdb's version includes in-frame clones alone and lacks a portion of them. This table has around 130,000 clones, roughly 90% appearing once. The specimen comprised peripheral blood, sampled on day 0 of AZD1222 vaccination. The receptor source for this set is an adult in good health. The CDR3 runs from the conserved cysteine through the conserved F or W. The listing skips clone size in some rows; elsewhere it reads once, few, many or a size class.

TRBV10-3 | - | 14 | CAISESRNQETQYF
TRBV12-5 | - | 15 | CASGTSGSPADTQYF
TRBV23-1 | - | 17 | CASSQPLAGPAGNTIYF
TRBV21-1 | - | 17 | CASSRTSGRPDTDTQYF
TRBV9 | once | 14 | CASSVALGSGGYTF
TRBV9 | - | 16 | CASSVDLGGPNDGYTF
TRBV7-6 | - | 18 | CASSLAAGGPLGTDTQYF
TRBV27 | - | 13 | CASSSPSRGEQFF
TRBV30 | - | 13 | CAWSVGATYGYTF
TRBV23-1 | once | 16 | CASNHYAGSGNSPLHF
TRBV6-5 | once | 14 | CASCEQGRHTEAFF
TRBV4-2 | - | 17 | CASSQDFTGGDYNEQFF
TRBV20-1 | - | 11 | CSALEDRTQYF
TRBV27 | - | 16 | CASSLFQGASPYEQYF
TRBV7-9 | - | 16 | CASSPRNDREGRGYTF
TRBV5-6 | - | 15 | CASSFRRLLSTEAFF
TRBV19 | medium-sized | 17 | CASRDRAGTSGSNEQFF
TRBV15 | - | 14 | CATSRDRGVYGYTF
TRBV24-1 | - | 14 | CATSDSRAANTQYF
TRBV9 | - | 12 | CASSDGDYEQYF
TRBV21-1 | - | 14 | CASSKVREGNTIYF
TRBV7-6 | - | 15 | CASSPNLATNEKLFF
TRBV5-4 | - | 15 | CASSSALTGQETQYF
TRBV29-1 | - | 14 | CSGGALGLPYGYTF
TRBV3-1/TRBV3-2 | - | 13 | CASTARGQETQYF
TRBV5-8 | - | 15 | CASSSNRQVHYGYTF
TRBV7-2 | - | 14 | CASSTQQGGDTQYF
TRBV30 | - | 11 | CAWRGITEAFF
TRBV6-4 | once | 16 | CASSDSVAGGGNEQFF
TRBV12-3/TRBV12-4 | - | 13 | CASCGQGHQPQHF
TRBV2 | - | 14 | CASRGEAGPAAQHF
TRBV19 | - | 18 | CASSIDSAGGILNYGYTF
TRBV5-6 | - | 15 | CASSLALGLNTEAFF
TRBV19 | - | 14 | CASSRDLTLYEQYF
TRBV4-2 | - | 14 | CASRNGQSNEKLFF
TRBV6-4 | few | 19 | CASSDSPGLAGGGYNEQFF
TRBV4-3 | - | 14 | CASSQDWAPNEQFF
TRBV3-1/TRBV3-2 | - | 15 | CASSRDRGLDTEAFF
TRBV6-5 | - | 14 | CASSLGGGGYGYTF
TRBV2 | once | 14 | CASSLQGVDYGYTF
TRBV5-4 | - | 14 | CASSLEGTPAEQYF
TRBV3-1/TRBV3-2 | - | 16 | CASSQGSGTGANVLTF